This TCR beta chain came from a study of blood T cell repertoires in COVID-19. In the study overall: COVID-19 samples collected from the United States, Italy and Spain covered acute and convalescent phases.

This clone was counted a single time. In the authors' workflow: Estimates of nucleated cell counts were drawn from the amplification of reference gene primers. Using immunoSEQ multiplex PCR, the repertoire was profiled, and TCRdb retains in-frame clones only, with some absent. V and J calls and clone size are given by that table; D and trimming were obtained from the DNA. The repertoire includes fewer than 150,000 clones, around nine tenths of them detected once, and roughly 4% sits in the top ten. The sequenced sample consisted of peripheral blood. The sequence derives from a woman between 40 and 50 years old with acute or convalescent COVID-19.

The DNA for the CDR3 is TGTGCCAGCAGCTTGGCGCGGGGCTTCTCTGGAAACACCATATATTTT. As protein: CASSLARGFSGNTIYF. The chain joins TRBV5-6 to TRBJ1-3; perhaps TRBD1 as D (5 bases). CDR1 SGHDT and CDR2 YYEEEE come from the germline V gene. The V gene lost 0 bases and the J gene lost 0 bases, with 10 bases spanning the gap. CDR3 length equals 16 residues.